The 18 T cell receptor beta chains below come from one sample, sequenced in a study of blood T cell repertoires in COVID-19. TCRdb keeps only in-frame clones here, not all; method: immunoSEQ multiplex PCR. The sample contains more than 200,000 clones, around 80% of which appear only once. Sequenced: PBMCs or T cells enriched from blood (not recorded which). These receptor sequences come from a man under 40 with acute COVID-19.

V and J are TRBV2 and TRBJ1-4; D possibly corresponds to TRBD1 (6 bases). Looked up from germline, CDR1 is SNHLY and CDR2 is FYNNEI. V lost 6 bases to trimming and J lost 0 bases, with 14 bases between them. The CDR3 loop spans 16 amino acids. CDR3 amino acids: CASRELQGATNEKLFF. DNA of the CDR3: TGTGCCAGCAGAGAATTACAGGGCGCAACTAATGAAAAACTGTTTTTT.

V is TRBV7-3 and J is TRBJ2-1; 14 bases fit TRBD2. Germline V gene lookup returns CDR1 SGHTA and CDR2 FQGTGA. V was pared by 5 bases and J by 10 bases, with 7 bases of the junction left unmatched. There are 15 residues in the CDR3. The CDR3: CASSIGLAGGGEQFF. The CDR3 region has the DNA TGTGCCAGCAGCATCGGACTAGCGGGGGGAGGAGAGCAGTTCTTC.

V and J are TRBV7-2 and TRBJ2-7; 9 bases align to TRBD1. The CDR3 totals 17 residues. V shed 5 bases and J 2 bases; nucleotides not matched to a gene: 13. The germline CDR1 and CDR2 sequences are SGHTA and FQGNSA. The CDR3 protein is CASSVRGSGQGAYEQYF. CDR3 sequence (DNA): TGTGCCAGCAGCGTTAGAGGATCGGGACAGGGCGCCTACGAGCAGTACTTC.

This clone turned up a few times. The CDR3 region is CAWTPGGNTGELFF. The CDR3, as DNA: TGTGCCTGGACCCCTGGCGGGAACACCGGGGAGCTGTTTTTT. V is TRBV30 and J is TRBJ2-2; no reliable D call. Germline values: CDR1 GTSNPN, CDR2 SVGIG (reference sequence). CDR3 length: 14 amino acids. V was shortened by 4 bases and J by 1 base, with 10 bases between the two germline ends.

This clone was observed a few times. Compared with germline, one end of the junction differs, possibly owing to a read error. The rearrangement links TRBV24-1 to TRBJ2-3, with D uncertain. The CDR3 runs to 13 residues. Looked up from germline, CDR1 is KGHDR and CDR2 is SFDVKD. The CDR3 DNA reads as TGTGCCACCAGTGATTCAGGCACAAATACGCAGTATTTT. It encodes CATSDSGTNTQYF.

The chain joins TRBV7-9 to TRBJ1-5; D call uncertain. The germline V gene encodes CDR1 SEHNR and CDR2 FQNEAQ (reference sequence). The CDR3 has 13 amino acids. The V end was cut by 8 bases, the J end by 1 base, with 9 bases between. CDR3 nucleotides: TGTGCCAGCGGAGGGATCAGCAATCAGCCCCAGCATTTT. The encoded protein is CASGGISNQPQHF.

This clone was seen just once. The chain employs TRBV10-3 and TRBJ2-5; 10 bases align to TRBD1. The germline gives CDR1 ENHRY, CDR2 SYGVKD. The CDR3 spans 15 residues. V was pared by 4 bases and J by 2 bases, with 4 bases of the junction left unmatched. The CDR3 DNA reads as TGTGCCATCAGTGGAAAGGACAGGGGGCAAGAGACCCAGTACTTC. Its translation is CAISGKDRGQETQYF.

The V and J genes are TRBV19 and TRBJ1-4; 11 bases fit TRBD1. Germline values: CDR1 LNHDA, CDR2 SQIVND (reference sequence). The CDR3 contains 15 residues. V was clipped by 6 bases and J by 7 bases; unmatched bases: 7. The CDR3, as DNA: TGTGCCAGTAGCCCGCCGGACAGGGGGCCTGAAAAACTGTTTTTT. Amino acid sequence: CASSPPDRGPEKLFF.

This sequence joins TRBV15 and TRBJ2-7; D might be TRBD1 (5 bases). V shed 1 base and J shed 2 bases, with 6 bases lying between them. The CDR3 loop spans 13 amino acids. Per germline, CDR1 LNHNV and CDR2 YYDKDF (reference sequence). The CDR3 here is CATSRGQTYEQYF. CDR3 nucleotides: TGTGCCACCAGCAGAGGACAGACCTACGAGCAGTACTTC.

The gene calls are TRBV10-2 and TRBJ1-4, with D perhaps matching TRBD1 (5 bases). CDR1 is WSHSY and CDR2 is SAAADI in the germline V gene. This CDR3 has 14 amino acids. Trimming shortened V by 6 bases and J by 8 bases, and 16 bases separated the two germline ends. CDR3 sequence (DNA): TGCGCCAGCAGCCCGTCTATAGGGGCGGAAAAACTGTTTTTT. Residues: CASSPSIGAEKLFF.

The chain recombines TRBV2 with TRBJ1-6; 7 nucleotides align to TRBD1. Germline loops: CDR1 SNHLY, CDR2 FYNNEI. The V segment lost 3 bases and the J segment 6 bases; nucleotides outside the gene matches: 2. This CDR3 has 14 amino acids. The CDR3 DNA reads as TGTGCCAGCAGTGACGACAGGGTTAATTCACCCCTCCACTTT. It specifies CASSDDRVNSPLHF.

The gene calls are TRBV11-2 and TRBJ2-1; D remains ambiguous. Germline V gene sequence: CDR1 SGHAT, CDR2 FQNNGV. V lost 5 bases, J lost 8 bases, and 13 bases lay in between. The CDR3 is made up of 13 amino acids. The CDR3 spells CASSPELADEQFF. CDR3 coding DNA: TGTGCCAGCAGCCCAGAGTTAGCCGATGAGCAGTTCTTC.

The chain's CDR3 is CASSLIAGAYNEQFF. Written as DNA, the CDR3 is TGTGCCAGCAGTTTAATTGCCGGAGCCTACAATGAGCAGTTCTTC. This chain links TRBV27 with TRBJ2-1; D is ambiguous. CDR3 length: 15 residues. Germline V lookup: CDR1 MNHEY, CDR2 SMNVEV (reference sequence). Trimming took 2 bases from V and 2 from J, leaving 10 bases between them.

This clone appeared a few times. The chain is built from TRBV4-1 and TRBJ2-7; 8 nucleotides match TRBD2. The germline gives CDR1 MGHRA, CDR2 YSYEKL. This CDR3 has 15 residues. J gave up 3 bases and V 4 bases, and 8 bases lay outside the gene matches. For the CDR3, the DNA is TGCGCCAGCAGCCCAACCGGGACTAGGGGCTACGAGCAGTACTTC. As protein: CASSPTGTRGYEQYF.

The V and J genes are TRBV7-9 and TRBJ2-3; no firm D call. Looked up from germline, CDR1 is SEHNR and CDR2 is FQNEAQ (reference sequence). The CDR3 contains 14 residues. The germline V and J ends were trimmed by 6 bases and 10 bases, with 20 bases remaining between them. The CDR3 sequence: CASSLLTGILAQYF. The CDR3 coding sequence is TGTGCCAGCAGTTTACTGACTGGAATCCTGGCGCAGTATTTT.

The CDR3 bases are TGTGCCTGGGGACAGGGCTCCTATAATTCACCCCTCCACTTT. This encodes CAWGQGSYNSPLHF. The chain employs TRBV30 and TRBJ1-6, with 8 bases aligning to TRBD1. CDR1 is GTSNPN, CDR2 SVGIG, per germline (reference sequence). V lost 5 bases, J lost 0 bases, and 0 bases stayed unmatched. The CDR3 is made up of 14 amino acids.

This clone has just one count. V usage is TRBV27 and J usage is TRBJ2-1, with D perhaps TRBD2 (5 bases). The ends were cut back, 4 bases at V and 10 bases at J, with 11 bases in the middle. The germline V gene encodes CDR1 MNHEY and CDR2 SMNVEV (reference sequence). The CDR3 spans 12 residues. The CDR3, as DNA: TGTGCCAGCAGTTCCGGACTCGGAGAGCAGTTCTTC. Amino acids: CASSSGLGEQFF.

This chain uses TRBV18 with TRBJ1-2; 7 bases map to TRBD1. Trimming cost V 1 base and J 3 bases; bases outside gene matches: 8. The CDR3 consists of 16 residues. Germline loops: CDR1 KGHSH, CDR2 LQKENI. The chain's CDR3 is CASSPLEGAGDYGYTF. DNA of the CDR3: TGTGCCAGCTCACCACTCGAGGGGGCAGGGGACTATGGCTACACCTTC. The full variable domain, with the rest looked up from reference TRBV18 and TRBJ1-2, is NAGVMQNPRHLVRRRGQEARLRCSPMKGHSHVYWYRQLPEEGLKFMVYLQKENIIDESGMPKERFSAEFPKEGPSILRIQQVVRGDSAAYFCASSPLEGAGDYGYTFGSGTRLTVV.